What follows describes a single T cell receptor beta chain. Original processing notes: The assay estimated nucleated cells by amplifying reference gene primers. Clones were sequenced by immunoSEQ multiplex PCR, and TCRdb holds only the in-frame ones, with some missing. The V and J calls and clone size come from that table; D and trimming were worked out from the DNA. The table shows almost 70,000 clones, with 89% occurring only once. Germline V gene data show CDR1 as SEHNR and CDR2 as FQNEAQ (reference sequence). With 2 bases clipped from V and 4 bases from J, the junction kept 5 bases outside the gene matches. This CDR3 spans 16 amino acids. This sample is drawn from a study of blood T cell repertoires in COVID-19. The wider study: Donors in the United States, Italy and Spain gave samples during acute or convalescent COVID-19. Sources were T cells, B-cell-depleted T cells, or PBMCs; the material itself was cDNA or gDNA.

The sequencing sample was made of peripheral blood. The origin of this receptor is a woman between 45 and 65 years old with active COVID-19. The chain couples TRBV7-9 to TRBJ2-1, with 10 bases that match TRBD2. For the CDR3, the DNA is TGTGCCAGCAGCTTATACGGACTAGCGGAATACAATGAGCAGTTCTTC. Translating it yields CASSLYGLAEYNEQFF.